Each of the 32 T cell receptor beta chains below was sequenced from the same sample in a study of T cell responses to AZD1222 COVID-19 vaccine. Method: immunoSEQ multiplex PCR; TCRdb's copy keeps in-frame clones and lacks some. Counted here are 100,000 to 150,000 clones, approximately 88% occurring once; the ten biggest clones make up roughly 3.9%. Sequencing used peripheral blood, obtained on day 0 of AZD1222 vaccination. These TCRs come from an adult in good health.

This chain uses TRBV6-5 with TRBJ2-1, with D possibly being TRBD2 (6 bases). Trimming cost V 9 bases and J 5 bases, with 11 bases left between them. The CDR3 is 12 residues long. CDR1 MNHEY and CDR2 SVGAGI come from the germline V gene. CDR3 coding DNA: TGTGCCAGTGCGGGAAGGAACAATGAGCAGTTCTTC. Amino acids: CASAGRNNEQFF.

This chain's CDR3 is CASNPLVPDTYEQYF. Here the CDR3 DNA reads TGTGCCAGCAACCCTTTGGTGCCGGATACCTACGAGCAGTACTTC. This chain joins TRBV21-1 and TRBJ2-7. TRBV21-1 is described as a pseudogene. The CDR3 runs 15 residues.

V is TRBV4-1 and J is TRBJ2-3; possibly TRBD2 for D (5 bases). CDR1 is MGHRA and CDR2 is YSYEKL in the germline V gene. The CDR3 has 17 residues. Deletions cut 5 bases from V and 2 bases from J, with 20 bases between. CDR3 in amino acids: CASSTSFPGKDTDTQYF. The CDR3 nucleotides read TGCGCCAGCAGCACTTCTTTCCCGGGGAAGGACACAGATACGCAGTATTTT.

The chain employs TRBV20-1 and TRBJ1-1, with 11 bases lining up with TRBD1. With 3 bases clipped from V and 3 bases from J, the junction kept 3 bases outside the gene matches. CDR3 size: 14 residues. CDR1 DFQATT and CDR2 SNEGSKA come from the germline V gene (reference sequence). CDR3: CSASGQGADTEAFF. CDR3 DNA sequence: TGCAGTGCTAGTGGACAGGGGGCGGACACTGAAGCTTTCTTT.

The rearrangement uses TRBV10-1 and TRBJ2-4; tentatively, D is TRBD1 (6 bases). V was trimmed by 3 bases and J by 6 bases, leaving 9 bases between them. In germline, CDR1 is WNHNN, CDR2 SYGVQD (reference sequence). This CDR3 has 13 amino acids. CDR3 in DNA: TGCGCCAGCAGTGAAGGGGGTCCAAACATTCAGTACTTC. Translation: CASSEGGPNIQYF.

Here the CDR3 DNA reads TGTGCCAGCAGCTGGGGACAGGAGGGATACGAGCAGTACTTC. Protein sequence: CASSWGQEGYEQYF. V is TRBV7-9 and J is TRBJ2-7; 8 bases fit TRBD1. The CDR3 runs to 14 residues. Germline V gives CDR1 SEHNR, CDR2 FQNEAQ (reference sequence). Losses at the gene ends were 4 bases for V and 4 bases for J; bases not matched to a gene: 6.

The chain is built from TRBV4-1 and TRBJ2-7; D may be TRBD2 (6 bases). The V and J ends lost 4 bases and 2 bases respectively, with 15 bases between them. The CDR3 sequence is 15 residues long. Germline V gene sequence: CDR1 MGHRA, CDR2 YSYEKL. CDR3 loop: CASSPMIAATYEQYF. CDR3 bases: TGCGCCAGCAGCCCCATGATAGCGGCCACCTACGAGCAGTACTTC.

The chain joins TRBV7-9 to TRBJ2-7; D is perhaps TRBD1 or TRBD2 (5 bases each). The CDR3 contains 13 residues. V dropped 5 bases and J dropped 6 bases, with 14 bases sitting between them. Germline CDR1 and CDR2: SEHNR and FQNEAQ (reference sequence). The CDR3 coding sequence is TGTGCCAGCAGCATCGGGACCGCCGGCGAGCAGTACTTC. This encodes CASSIGTAGEQYF.

The V call is TRBV10-1, the J call TRBJ2-5, with no clear D. Trimming took 4 bases from V and 5 from J, leaving 8 bases between them. From germline, CDR1 is WNHNN and CDR2 SYGVQD (reference sequence). The CDR3 runs 12 residues. This chain's CDR3 is CASSGMGETQYF. In DNA form, the CDR3 reads TGCGCCAGCAGTGGAATGGGGGAGACCCAGTACTTC.

This clone was seen once. This chain links TRBV11-2 with TRBJ2-1; D may be TRBD1 (5 bases). The CDR3 covers 13 residues. Per the germline V gene, CDR1 is SGHAT and CDR2 is FQNNGV. V lost 4 bases to trimming and J lost 7 bases, with 11 bases between them. CDR3 nucleotides: TGTGCCAGCAGCTCCTGGGCAGGGAATGAGCAGTTCTTC. This sequence encodes CASSSWAGNEQFF.

The chain couples TRBV30 to TRBJ2-5; D remains unclear. Trimming stripped 4 bases from V and 6 bases from J, with 15 bases between. Germline CDR1 GTSNPN, CDR2 SVGIG (reference sequence). This CDR3 contains 13 residues. The CDR3 region has the DNA TGTGCCTGGATCCCAGTCGGTGGAAAGACCCAGTACTTC. Protein sequence: CAWIPVGGKTQYF.

J is TRBJ2-7 and V is TRBV15; 9 bases agree with TRBD1. The V gene's germline CDR1 is LNHNV and CDR2 YYDKDF (reference sequence). Losses at the gene ends were 0 bases for V and 5 bases for J; bases not matched to a gene: 8. This CDR3 is built from 16 residues. Here the CDR3 DNA reads TGTGCCACCAGCAGAGATAATACAGGGGGCATAGACGAGCAGTACTTC. Translating gives CATSRDNTGGIDEQYF.

The rearrangement links TRBV25-1 to TRBJ1-4; 8 bases line up with TRBD1. Trimming removed 4 bases from V and 8 bases from J; junction bases left unmatched: 9. Germline V gene lookup returns CDR1 MGHDK and CDR2 SYGVNS. This CDR3 is built from 15 residues. CDR3 in DNA: TGTGCCAGCAGTGCATTGGACAGGGCTTGGGAAAAACTGTTTTTT. Translating it yields CASSALDRAWEKLFF.

This clone has just a few counts. The rearrangement uses TRBV4-1 and TRBJ2-3; a weak D match, TRBD1 (6 bases). This CDR3 has 19 amino acids. The germline CDR1 and CDR2 sequences are MGHRA and YSYEKL. Trimming stripped 0 bases from V and 6 bases from J, with 25 bases between. CDR3 coding DNA: TGCGCCAGCAGCCAAGAGCTAGAACCGACAGGAAGCATTCGGGATACGCAGTATTTT. Residues: CASSQELEPTGSIRDTQYF.

J is TRBJ1-5 and V is TRBV19; a weak D match, TRBD1 (6 bases). Germline V gene sequence: CDR1 LNHDA, CDR2 SQIVND (reference sequence). The CDR3 has 19 amino acids. V lost 3 bases to trimming and J lost 5 bases, with 26 bases between them. The chain's CDR3 is CASSIGLTVGPGVYQPQHF. In DNA form, the CDR3 reads TGTGCCAGTAGTATTGGCCTCACAGTTGGACCAGGGGTCTATCAGCCCCAGCATTTT.

The chain has TRBV9 and TRBJ2-2; TRBD2 matches at 8 bases. V lost 0 bases, J lost 6 bases, and 10 bases stayed unmatched. Germline-derived CDR1 and CDR2 are SGDLS and YYNGEE. The CDR3 loop spans 17 amino acids. This chain's CDR3 is CASSVGDSGTISGELFF. Here the CDR3 DNA reads TGTGCCAGCAGCGTAGGGGATAGCGGGACCATATCCGGGGAGCTGTTTTTT.

The chain couples TRBV5-1 to TRBJ2-1; 13 nucleotides align to TRBD2. This CDR3 contains 16 residues. Unmatched junction bases numbered 4, after V lost 3 bases and J lost 4 bases. Germline V gives CDR1 SGHRS, CDR2 YFSETQ. The CDR3 DNA sequence: TGCGCCAGCAGCTCTCGGACTAGCGGGGGATACAATGAGCAGTTCTTC. Protein product: CASSSRTSGGYNEQFF.

This clone came up once. The chain employs TRBV2 and TRBJ2-7, with unresolved D. Looked up from germline, CDR1 is SNHLY and CDR2 is FYNNEI. This CDR3 has 11 residues. Trimming removed 6 bases from V and 4 bases from J, with 7 bases in between. The DNA for the CDR3 is TGTGCCAGCAGCGTAAAATACGAGCAGTACTTC. Translated: CASSVKYEQYF.

This chain uses TRBV6-5 with TRBJ1-1; D not resolved. Deletions cut 7 bases from V and 1 base from J, with 13 bases between. Germline V gene sequence: CDR1 MNHEY, CDR2 SVGAGI. The CDR3 loop spans 14 amino acids. In DNA form, the CDR3 reads TGTGCCAGCAACTACTTTGGGGAGAACACTGAAGCTTTCTTT. Its translation is CASNYFGENTEAFF.

V is TRBV5-8 and J is TRBJ2-1; D uncertain. The V gene lost 0 bases and the J gene lost 1 base, with 8 bases spanning the gap. The CDR3 contains 15 residues. Germline-derived CDR1 and CDR2 are SGHTS and YDEGEE. Written as DNA, the CDR3 is TGTGCCAGCAGCTTGGCCGCTAAGTCCTACAATGAGCAGTTCTTC. The encoded protein is CASSLAAKSYNEQFF.

V and J are TRBV2 and TRBJ2-2; 9 bases are shared with TRBD2. Germline CDR1 SNHLY, CDR2 FYNNEI. There are 16 residues in the CDR3. V lost 5 bases to trimming and J lost 7 bases; unmatched junction nucleotides: 11. The CDR3: CASSYFSGSYGGELFF. CDR3 nucleotide sequence: TGTGCCAGCAGTTACTTTAGCGGGAGTTATGGCGGGGAGCTGTTTTTT.

The chain carries TRBV19 and TRBJ2-1, with no clear D. Trimming shortened V by 7 bases and J by 7 bases, and 17 bases separated the two germline ends. CDR3 length: 14 amino acids. Germline V gene sequence: CDR1 LNHDA, CDR2 SQIVND (reference sequence). The CDR3 nucleotides are TGTGCCAGTAATCCCCCCTATTTGCAGAATGAGCAGTTCTTC. It is translated as CASNPPYLQNEQFF. The whole variable domain, remainder taken from reference TRBV19 and TRBJ2-1, is DGGITQSPKYLFRKEGQNVTLSCEQNLNHDAMYWYRQDPGQGLRLIYYSQIVNDFQKGDIAEGYSVSREKKESFPLTVTSAQKNPTAFYLCASNPPYLQNEQFFGPGTRLTVL.

This clone was picked up a small number of times. V gene TRBV15 combines with J gene TRBJ2-1; perhaps D is TRBD1 or TRBD2 (6 bases each). Germline CDR1 is LNHNV and CDR2 is YYDKDF (reference sequence). The ends were cut back, 4 bases at V and 2 bases at J, with 15 bases in the middle. The CDR3 is 16 residues long. CDR3: CATSKDRSGAYNEQFF. CDR3 nucleotides: TGTGCCACCAGCAAGGACAGATCGGGAGCCTACAATGAGCAGTTCTTC.

In the case of this clone: The germline gene is not matched at one end of the junction; a read error may be the cause. The chain recombines TRBV6-5 with TRBJ1-3; a possible D gene is TRBD1 (5 bases). The CDR3 extends over 12 amino acids. The germline gives CDR1 MNHEY, CDR2 SVGAGI. Here the CDR3 DNA reads TGTGCCAGCAGTAATCCCATCGGGGCCTCAAATTTT. It yields the protein CASSNPIGASNF.

The chain employs TRBV19 and TRBJ2-1; 8 positions match TRBD2. CDR1 and CDR2 from the germline V gene are LNHDA and SQIVND (reference sequence). This CDR3 contains 15 residues. Losses at the gene ends were 7 bases for V and 4 bases for J; bases not matched to a gene: 9. In nucleotides, the CDR3 is TGTGCCAGTACACATAAGGCGGGGGGTTACAATGAGCAGTTCTTC. Protein: CASTHKAGGYNEQFF.

The chain is built from TRBV30 and TRBJ2-2; D possibly matches TRBD1 or TRBD2 (6 bases each). The CDR3 has 17 residues. CDR1 and CDR2 (germline): GTSNPN, SVGIG (reference sequence). Between the trimmed V and J ends, which lost 2 bases and 6 bases, there was a span of 22 bases. CDR3 sequence reads: CAWSMGTGGQIAGELFF. CDR3 coding DNA: TGTGCCTGGAGTATGGGGACTGGGGGACAAATAGCCGGGGAGCTGTTTTTT.

The chain links TRBV12-3 or TRBV12-4 to TRBJ1-2; D uncertain. This CDR3 contains 13 residues. The V gene lost 3 bases and the J gene lost 6 bases, with 11 bases spanning the gap. CDR3 bases: TGTGCCAGCAGTTTGTTCCCCAATAATGGCTACACCTTC. Its protein product is CASSLFPNNGYTF.

CDR3 residues: CASSLARTSGGTYEQYF. DNA for the CDR3: TGTGCCAGCAGCTTAGCCAGAACTAGCGGGGGGACCTACGAGCAGTACTTC. This chain joins TRBV11-2 and TRBJ2-7, with 12 bases fitting TRBD2. Losses at the gene ends were 1 base for V and 2 bases for J; bases not matched to a gene: 6. CDR1 and CDR2 (germline): SGHAT, FQNNGV. The CDR3 consists of 17 residues.

V gene TRBV7-3 combines with J gene TRBJ2-1; possibly TRBD2 for D (6 bases). Trimming stripped 4 bases from V and 0 bases from J, with 16 bases between. The CDR3 is 17 amino acids. CDR1 SGHTA and CDR2 FQGTGA come from the germline V gene. CDR3 sequence (DNA): TGTGCCAGCAGCTCCACGGGACTCCCCCCCTCCTACAATGAGCAGTTCTTC. This codes for CASSSTGLPPSYNEQFF.

J is TRBJ2-2 and V is TRBV12-3 or TRBV12-4, with D possibly being TRBD1 (5 bases). V lost 7 bases to trimming and J lost 3 bases, with 9 bases between them. The CDR3 runs 13 residues. CDR3 sequence: CASNIQDTGELFF. The CDR3 DNA reads TGTGCCAGCAACATACAGGACACCGGGGAGCTGTTTTTT.

This sequence joins TRBV3-1 (or the pseudogene TRBV3-2) and TRBJ2-7, with D possibly matching TRBD2 (5 bases). The germline gives CDR1 LGHDT, CDR2 YNNKEL (reference sequence). The CDR3 contains 18 residues. V was trimmed by 0 bases and J by 3 bases, leaving 21 bases between them. The CDR3 nucleotides read TGTGCCAGCAGCCAAGATCTGATATCCGGGCGGGCCCACTACGAGCAGTACTTC. Its translation is CASSQDLISGRAHYEQYF.

The gene calls are TRBV9 and TRBJ1-3, with D possibly matching TRBD1 (5 bases). Germline loops: CDR1 SGDLS, CDR2 YYNGEE. The CDR3 has 15 residues. Between the trimmed V and J ends, which lost 0 bases and 11 bases, there was a span of 18 bases. In nucleotides, the CDR3 is TGTGCCAGCAGCGTAGGGGGTATAGGGGAGTCTTCCATATATTTT. Amino acid sequence: CASSVGGIGESSIYF.